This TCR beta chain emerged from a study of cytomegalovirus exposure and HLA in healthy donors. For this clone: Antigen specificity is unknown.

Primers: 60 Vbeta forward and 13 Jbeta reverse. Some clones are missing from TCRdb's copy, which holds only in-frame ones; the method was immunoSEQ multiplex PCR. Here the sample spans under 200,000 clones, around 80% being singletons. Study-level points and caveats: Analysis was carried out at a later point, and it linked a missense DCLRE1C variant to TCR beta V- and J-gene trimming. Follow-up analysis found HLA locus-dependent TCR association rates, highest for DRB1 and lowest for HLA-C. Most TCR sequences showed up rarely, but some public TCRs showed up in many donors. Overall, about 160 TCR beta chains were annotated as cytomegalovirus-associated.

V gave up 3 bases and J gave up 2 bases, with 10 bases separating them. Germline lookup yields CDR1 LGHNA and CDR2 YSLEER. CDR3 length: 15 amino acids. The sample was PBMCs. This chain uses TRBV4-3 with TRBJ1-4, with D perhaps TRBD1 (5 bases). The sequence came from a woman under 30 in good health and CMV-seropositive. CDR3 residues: CASSHQAGTNEKLFF. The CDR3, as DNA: TGCGCCAGCAGCCATCAGGCAGGGACTAATGAAAAACTGTTTTTT.